This T cell receptor beta chain was profiled in a study of T cell responses to AZD1222 COVID-19 vaccine. On this clone: Its antigen remains unknown.

Trimming took off 3 bases at V and 4 bases at J, with 22 bases between the two ends. CDR1 and CDR2 from the germline V gene are LNHNV and YYDKDF (reference sequence). CDR3 length equals 18 residues. Study-level findings and limits: As reported, nearly half of all spike-specific TCRs target variant regions that are unmutated.

Measured with immunoSEQ multiplex PCR; TCRdb has only the in-frame clones, and not every one. The sample lists 140,000 or so clones, roughly 88% occurring once. This receptor was identified in an adult who received the AZD1222 COVID-19 vaccine. The chain uses TRBV15 and TRBJ1-5, with D maybe TRBD1 (6 bases). The source was peripheral blood, collected 28 days after the second AZD1222 dose. The CDR3 coding sequence is TGTGCCACCAGCAGCCTGGGGGGGCGGCCCGGGGGAAATCAGCCCCAGCATTTT. Translating it yields CATSSLGGRPGGNQPQHF.